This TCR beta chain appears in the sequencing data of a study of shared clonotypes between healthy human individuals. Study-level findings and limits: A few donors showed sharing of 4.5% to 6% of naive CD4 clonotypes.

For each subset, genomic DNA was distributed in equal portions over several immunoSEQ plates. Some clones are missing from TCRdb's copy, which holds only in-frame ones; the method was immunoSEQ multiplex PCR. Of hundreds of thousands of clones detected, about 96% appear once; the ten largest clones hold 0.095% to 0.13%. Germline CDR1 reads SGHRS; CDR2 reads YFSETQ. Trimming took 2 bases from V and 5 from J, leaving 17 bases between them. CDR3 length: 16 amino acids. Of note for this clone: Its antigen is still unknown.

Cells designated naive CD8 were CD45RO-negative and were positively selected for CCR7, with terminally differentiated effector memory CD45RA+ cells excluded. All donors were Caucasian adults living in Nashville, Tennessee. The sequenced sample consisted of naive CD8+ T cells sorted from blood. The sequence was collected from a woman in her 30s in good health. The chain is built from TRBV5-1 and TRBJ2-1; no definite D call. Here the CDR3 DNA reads TGCGCCAGCAGCTTTGGCGGACCCTTCGTCCACAATGAGCAGTTCTTC. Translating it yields CASSFGGPFVHNEQFF.